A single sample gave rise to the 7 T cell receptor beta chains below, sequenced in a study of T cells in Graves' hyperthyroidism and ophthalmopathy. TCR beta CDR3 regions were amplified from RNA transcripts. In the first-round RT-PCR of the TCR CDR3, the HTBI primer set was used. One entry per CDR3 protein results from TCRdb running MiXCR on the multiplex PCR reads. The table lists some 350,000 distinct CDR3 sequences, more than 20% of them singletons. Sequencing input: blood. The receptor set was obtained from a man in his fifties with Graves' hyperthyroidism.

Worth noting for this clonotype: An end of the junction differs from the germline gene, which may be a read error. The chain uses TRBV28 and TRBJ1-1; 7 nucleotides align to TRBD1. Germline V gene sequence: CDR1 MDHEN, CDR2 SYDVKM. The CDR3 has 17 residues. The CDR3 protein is CASSRDRKRPMNTEAFF. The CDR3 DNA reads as TGCGCCAGCAGCCGGGACAGAAAAAGGCCCATGAACACTGAAGCTTTCTTT.

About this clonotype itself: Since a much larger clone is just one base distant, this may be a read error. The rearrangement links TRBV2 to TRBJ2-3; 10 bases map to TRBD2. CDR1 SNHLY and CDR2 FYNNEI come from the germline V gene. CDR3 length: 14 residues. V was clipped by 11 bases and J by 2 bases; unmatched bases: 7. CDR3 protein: CARNGLADTDTQYF. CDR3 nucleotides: TGTGCCCGCAACGGACTAGCGGACACAGATACGCAGTATTTT.

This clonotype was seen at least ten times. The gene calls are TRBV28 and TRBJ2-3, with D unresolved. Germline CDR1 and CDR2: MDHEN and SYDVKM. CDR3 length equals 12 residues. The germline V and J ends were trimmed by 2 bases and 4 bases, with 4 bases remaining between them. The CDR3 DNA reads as TGTGCCAGCAGTTTAGAATCAGATACGCAGTATTTT. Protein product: CASSLESDTQYF.

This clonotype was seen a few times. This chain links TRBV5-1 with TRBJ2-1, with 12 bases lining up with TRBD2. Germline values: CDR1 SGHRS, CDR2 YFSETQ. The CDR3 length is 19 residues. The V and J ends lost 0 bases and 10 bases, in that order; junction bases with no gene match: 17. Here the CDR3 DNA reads TGCGCCAGCAGCTTGGGACTAGCGGGAGTCCGGTCGCTCAATGGGGAGCAGTTCTTC. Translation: CASSLGLAGVRSLNGEQFF. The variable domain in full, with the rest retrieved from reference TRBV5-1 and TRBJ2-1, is KAGVTQTPRYLIKTRGQQVTLSCSPISGHRSVSWYQQTPGQGLQFLFEYFSETQRNKGNFPGRFSGRQFSNSRSEMNVSTLELGDSALYLCASSLGLAGVRSLNGEQFFGPGTRLTVL.

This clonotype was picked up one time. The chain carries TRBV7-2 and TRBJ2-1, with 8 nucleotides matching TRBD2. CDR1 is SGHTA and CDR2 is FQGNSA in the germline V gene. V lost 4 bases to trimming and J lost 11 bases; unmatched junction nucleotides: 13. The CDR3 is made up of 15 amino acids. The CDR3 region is CASSSPLAEQDKQFF. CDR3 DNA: TGTGCCAGCAGCTCCCCACTAGCGGAGCAAGACAAGCAGTTCTTC.

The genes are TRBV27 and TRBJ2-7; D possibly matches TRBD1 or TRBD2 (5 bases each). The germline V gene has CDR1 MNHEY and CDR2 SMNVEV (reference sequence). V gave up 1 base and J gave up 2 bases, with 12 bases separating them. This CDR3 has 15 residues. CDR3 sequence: CASSLFTGQPYEQYF. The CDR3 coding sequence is TGTGCCAGCAGTTTATTTACGGGGCAGCCCTACGAGCAGTACTTC.

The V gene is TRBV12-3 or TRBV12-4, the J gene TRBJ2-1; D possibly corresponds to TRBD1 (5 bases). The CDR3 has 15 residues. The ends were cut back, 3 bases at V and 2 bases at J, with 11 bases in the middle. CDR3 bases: TGTGCCAGCAGTTTTCGCCAGGGAACCTACAATGAGCAGTTCTTC. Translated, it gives CASSFRQGTYNEQFF.